This passage covers 8 T cell receptor beta chains from one sample sequenced in a study of T cells in Graves' hyperthyroidism and ophthalmopathy. The investigators amplified TCR beta CDR3 regions from RNA transcripts. First-round RT-PCR with HTBI primers amplified the TCR CDR3 region. TCRdb recomputed calls from the multiplex PCR reads with MiXCR, one row per CDR3 protein. The sample yields about 770,000 distinct CDR3 sequences, about 17% seen once. Specimen: blood. The receptors shown here come from a woman between 50 and 59 years old with Graves' hyperthyroidism that later progressed to Graves' ophthalmopathy.

This sequence joins TRBV2 and TRBJ1-1; maybe TRBD1 (5 bases). The CDR3 totals 16 residues. CDR1 is SNHLY, CDR2 FYNNEI, per germline. The V and J ends lost 2 bases and 1 base respectively, with 14 bases between them. CDR3 DNA: TGTGCCAGCAGTGAATGGGCAGGGTCAGGGAACACTGAAGCTTTCTTT. This encodes CASSEWAGSGNTEAFF. Together with reference TRBV2 and TRBJ1-1, the CDR3 gives the full variable domain: EPEVTQTPSHQVTQMGQEVILRCVPISNHLYFYWYRQILGQKVEFLVSFYNNEISEKSEIFDDQFSVERPDGSNFTLKIRSTKLEDSAMYFCASSEWAGSGNTEAFFGQGTRLTVV.

This clonotype was seen a few times. The chain has TRBV10-1 and TRBJ1-3; no definite D call. This CDR3 contains 15 residues. V shed 0 bases and J shed 0 bases, with 6 bases lying between them. Germline-derived CDR1 and CDR2 are WNHNN and SYGVQD (reference sequence). The CDR3 nucleotides are TGCGCCAGCAGTGAGTCGGGATACTCTGGAAACACCATATATTTT. Its protein product is CASSESGYSGNTIYF.

J is TRBJ1-6 and V is TRBV19; D is possibly TRBD1 (5 bases). The CDR3 runs to 16 residues. Germline CDR1 is LNHDA and CDR2 is SQIVND (reference sequence). V dropped 3 bases and J dropped 8 bases, with 17 bases sitting between them. CDR3 in DNA: TGTGCCAGTAGTATCCACTCGGTCAGGGAGTATTCACCCCTCCACTTT. Translating gives CASSIHSVREYSPLHF.

The chain recombines TRBV20-1 with TRBJ2-1; D gene ambiguous. Trimming left V 3 bases short and J 7 bases short, with 13 bases between. This CDR3 contains 13 residues. The germline gives CDR1 DFQATT, CDR2 SNEGSKA (reference sequence). CDR3 DNA sequence: TGCAGTGCTAGGGCCCGGGTCAAAAATGAGCAGTTCTTC. This gives the protein CSARARVKNEQFF.

V is TRBV6-1 and J is TRBJ2-5; 10 bases map to TRBD2. In germline, CDR1 is MNHNS, CDR2 SASEGT. V was clipped by 7 bases and J by 0 bases; unmatched bases: 11. This CDR3 region has 17 residues. The DNA of the CDR3 is TGTGCCAGCAAGCTGAAAGCGGGGGGGACTTACCAAGAGACCCAGTACTTC. Translated, it gives CASKLKAGGTYQETQYF.

This clonotype came up a few times. The chain combines TRBV6-1 with TRBJ1-1; 7 positions match TRBD1. J was trimmed by 1 base and V by 5 bases; bases with no gene match: 10. Germline V lookup: CDR1 MNHNS, CDR2 SASEGT. The CDR3 sequence is 16 residues long. CDR3 sequence reads: CASSKQGDWENTEAFF. The CDR3 DNA is TGTGCCAGCAGTAAGCAGGGGGACTGGGAGAACACTGAAGCTTTCTTT.

This clonotype was seen ten or more times. CDR3 in DNA: TGTGCCAGCAGCCGAACGACAGGGGTAAATTCACCCCTCCACTTT. Translating it yields CASSRTTGVNSPLHF. V gene TRBV3-1 combines with J gene TRBJ1-6, with TRBD1 matching 8 bases. The V and J ends lost 4 bases and 7 bases, in that order; junction bases with no gene match: 6. The germline V gene encodes CDR1 LGHDT and CDR2 YNNKEL (reference sequence). The CDR3 contains 15 residues.

Only a few counts were recorded for this clonotype. The rearrangement uses TRBV7-9 and TRBJ1-5, with D possibly TRBD1 on 6 matching bases. Germline assignment: CDR1 SEHNR and CDR2 FQNEAQ (reference sequence). V lost 7 bases and J lost 4, with 8 bases in between. The CDR3 is 12 amino acids. The CDR3 DNA follows: TGTGCCAGCACAGGGGCAAATCAGCCCCAGCATTTT. Protein product: CASTGANQPQHF. Complete variable domain (other parts from reference TRBV7-9 and TRBJ1-5): DTGVSQNPRHKITKRGQNVTFRCDPISEHNRLYWYRQTLGQGPEFLTYFQNEAQLEKSRLLSDRFSAERPKGSFSTLEIQRTEQGDSAMYLCASTGANQPQHFGDGTRLSIL.